Shown below are 30 T cell receptor beta chains from a single sample sequenced in a study of T-cell reconstitution after alpha-beta-depleted transplantation in children. Researchers prepared the TCRbeta library using unique molecular identifiers, the study reports. TCRdb reprocessed the PCR reads with MiXCR, giving one entry per CDR3 protein. This sample carries approximately 350,000 distinct CDR3 sequences, 10% to 15% of them seen once, and the ten largest clones take 3.5% to 4.5%. This specimen consisted of PBMCs, obtained from the stem cell graft. These receptors came from a human donor who donated a stem cell graft to a child with Fanconi anemia.

The V call is TRBV12-3 or TRBV12-4, the J call TRBJ1-5, with D possibly being TRBD1 (6 bases). Trimming removed 4 bases at V and 5 bases at J, with 12 bases between. The CDR3 runs to 14 residues. CDR3 loop: CASSYGQTDQPQHF. The CDR3 bases are TGTGCCAGCAGTTACGGACAGACAGATCAGCCCCAGCATTTT.

This clonotype turned up a few times. This sequence joins TRBV6-5 and TRBJ1-1; D perhaps matches TRBD1 (5 bases). Germline V CDR1 and CDR2: MNHEY, SVGAGI. The CDR3 has 14 residues. V lost 3 bases to trimming and J lost 6 bases, with 14 bases between them. CDR3: CASSYTDRPPEAFF. CDR3 DNA: TGTGCCAGCAGTTATACCGACAGACCCCCTGAAGCTTTCTTT.

This clonotype was recorded many times. The rearrangement uses TRBV10-3 and TRBJ1-1, with 10 bases identical to TRBD1. The CDR3 covers 12 residues. The germline gives CDR1 ENHRY, CDR2 SYGVKD. V was clipped by 11 bases and J by 4 bases; unmatched bases: 4. The CDR3 coding sequence is TGTGCCGTCGGACAGGGGGGCACTGAAGCTTTCTTT. Amino acids: CAVGQGGTEAFF.

With regard to this clonotype: The junction departs from germline at one end; a sequencing error may be responsible. This chain joins TRBV29-1 and TRBJ1-2; D not certain. The CDR3 is 13 residues long. Germline V gene sequence: CDR1 SQVTM, CDR2 ANQGSEA. The chain's CDR3 is CSVGGRANNGYTF. CDR3 nucleotides: TGCAGCGTTGGGGGTCGGGCTAACAATGGCTACACCTTC.

This clonotype occurred a few times. The genes are TRBV18 and TRBJ1-3; 9 positions match TRBD1. Germline V gives CDR1 KGHSH, CDR2 LQKENI. V was clipped by 4 bases and J by 1 base; unmatched bases: 2. The CDR3 has 15 residues. This chain's CDR3 is CASSRGQGSGNTIYF. CDR3 bases: TGTGCCAGCTCACGGGGACAGGGTTCTGGAAACACCATATATTTT.

There are many counts of this clonotype. V and J are TRBV6-5 and TRBJ2-2, with 12 bases matching TRBD2. This CDR3 is 17 amino acids long. Germline V lookup: CDR1 MNHEY, CDR2 SVGAGI. Unmatched junction bases numbered 9, after V lost 6 bases and J lost 4 bases. The CDR3 loop is CASSPTSGGSPTGELFF. CDR3 in DNA: TGTGCCAGCAGCCCGACTAGCGGGGGCTCACCCACCGGGGAGCTGTTTTTT.

The sample holds a few counts of this clonotype. The chain links TRBV12-3 or TRBV12-4 to TRBJ1-4; D gene uncertain. The CDR3 totals 14 residues. Trimming left V 3 bases short and J 7 bases short, with 12 bases between. In DNA form, the CDR3 reads TGTGCCAGCAGTTTCCCCAATGAAGGTGAAAAACTGTTTTTT. This gives the protein CASSFPNEGEKLFF.

This clonotype was counted only a few times. The chain links TRBV7-9 to TRBJ2-2, with 9 bases that match TRBD1. This CDR3 has 14 residues. From germline, CDR1 is SEHNR and CDR2 FQNEAQ (reference sequence). V lost 5 bases, J lost 7 bases, and 5 bases stayed unmatched. The CDR3 DNA reads as TGTGCCAGCAGCCGACAGGGGGGTTACGGGGAGCTGTTTTTT. Its protein is CASSRQGGYGELFF.

The chain links TRBV7-6 to TRBJ2-5, with D perhaps matching TRBD2 (6 bases). Germline CDR1 SGHVS, CDR2 FNYEAQ. The V end was cut by 0 bases, the J end by 5 bases, with 13 bases between. The CDR3 loop spans 15 amino acids. CDR3 nucleotides: TGTGCCAGCAGCTTAGCTGCGGGGCCTGGGGAGACCCAGTACTTC. This sequence encodes CASSLAAGPGETQYF.

The V and J genes are TRBV29-1 and TRBJ2-1; TRBD1 matches 10 bases. V trimming: 0 bases; J trimming: 15 bases; junction bases outside the gene matches: 11. The CDR3 consists of 14 residues. The germline CDR1 and CDR2 sequences are SQVTM and ANQGSEA. In DNA form, the CDR3 reads TGCAGCGTTGAAGAGGCCATTCGGGACAGGGGATCGTTCTTC. Encoded protein: CSVEEAIRDRGSFF.

The chain links TRBV28 to TRBJ2-5, with unresolved D. V gave up 3 bases and J gave up 2 bases, with 10 bases separating them. The germline V gene encodes CDR1 MDHEN and CDR2 SYDVKM. The length of the CDR3 is 14 residues. The CDR3 loop is CASSFPYNQETQYF. In nucleotides, the CDR3 is TGTGCCAGCAGTTTTCCCTACAATCAAGAGACCCAGTACTTC.

The V gene is TRBV27, the J gene TRBJ2-7, with TRBD1 as a possible D gene (6 bases). From germline, CDR1 is MNHEY and CDR2 SMNVEV (reference sequence). The CDR3 sequence is 13 residues long. V was trimmed by 6 bases and J by 6 bases, leaving 15 bases between them. This CDR3 reads CASSWTAQSEQYF. The CDR3 DNA reads as TGTGCCAGCAGCTGGACAGCCCAGTCCGAGCAGTACTTC.

About this clonotype itself: A much larger clone lies a single base off, so this may be a read error. The genes are TRBV20-1 and TRBJ1-5, with D unclear. Germline V gene sequence: CDR1 DFQATT, CDR2 SNEGSKA (reference sequence). Between the trimmed V and J ends, which lost 3 bases and 6 bases, there was a span of 18 bases. The CDR3 loop spans 15 amino acids. CDR3 region: CSARGVRDSGQPQHF. CDR3 sequence (DNA): TGCAGTGCTAGGGGTGTTAGGGATTCTGGTCAGCCCCAGCATTTT.

In this sample, this clonotype turned up a few times. A read error may account for a junction end that differs from germline. The V and J genes are TRBV5-6 and TRBJ2-4; tentatively, D is TRBD2 (6 bases). The CDR3 is made up of 11 amino acids. In germline, CDR1 is SGHDT, CDR2 YYEEEE. The CDR3 loop is CASSLGLAWTF. In DNA form, the CDR3 reads TGTGCCAGCAGCTTGGGGCTAGCGTGGACCTTC.

This clonotype was seen ten or more times. The V and J genes are TRBV4-2 and TRBJ2-7, with D maybe TRBD2 (5 bases). Germline V gene data show CDR1 as LGHNA and CDR2 as YNFKEQ. This CDR3 spans 13 amino acids. Deletions cut 0 bases from V and 6 bases from J, with 9 bases between. The CDR3 DNA follows: TGTGCCAGCAGCCAAGATGAGGGAGCCGAGCAGTACTTC. This encodes CASSQDEGAEQYF.

V is TRBV7-2 and J is TRBJ2-3, with D unresolved. CDR1 is SGHTA and CDR2 is FQGNSA in the germline V gene. Trimming removed 5 bases at V and 1 base at J, with 13 bases between. This CDR3 is 15 amino acids long. The DNA of the CDR3 is TGTGCCAGCAGCCGTCCTGTATCGGGCACAGATACGCAGTATTTT. Translating it yields CASSRPVSGTDTQYF.

This chain connects TRBV29-1 to TRBJ1-3; D is ambiguous. The CDR3 runs to 14 residues. V lost 4 bases, J lost 4 bases, and 14 bases lay in between. Germline V CDR1 and CDR2: SQVTM, ANQGSEA. The CDR3 DNA sequence: TGCAGCGTTGTGCCCTTCGGGTCCGGAAACACCATATATTTT. It translates to CSVVPFGSGNTIYF.

This clonotype was counted ten times or more. The chain combines TRBV11-2 with TRBJ2-1, with no clear D. Germline V gene data show CDR1 as SGHAT and CDR2 as FQNNGV. Deletions cut 1 base from V and 6 bases from J, with 7 bases between. The CDR3 is 13 residues long. This CDR3 is CASSLGAVNEQFF. In DNA form, the CDR3 reads TGTGCCAGCAGCTTAGGTGCAGTCAATGAGCAGTTCTTC.

CDR3 sequence reads: CASIGGPAQSSGNTIYF. CDR3 DNA: TGTGCCAGCATTGGGGGGCCAGCCCAGAGCTCTGGAAACACCATATATTTT. The V and J genes are TRBV7-9 and TRBJ1-3; a possible D gene is TRBD1 (6 bases). CDR1 is SEHNR and CDR2 is FQNEAQ in the germline V gene (reference sequence). The CDR3 has 17 amino acids. V lost 7 bases and J lost 0, with 19 bases in between.

The V call is TRBV3-1, the J call TRBJ1-5; D unclear. The CDR3 has 15 residues. V was pared by 0 bases and J by 0 bases, with 6 bases between. The germline V gene encodes CDR1 LGHDT and CDR2 YNNKEL (reference sequence). The CDR3 region is CASSQDGYSNQPQHF. The DNA of the CDR3 is TGTGCCAGCAGCCAAGATGGATATAGCAATCAGCCCCAGCATTTT.

The chain combines TRBV18 with TRBJ2-1; no clear D gene. The CDR3 has 12 residues. Trimming cost V 1 base and J 6 bases, with 4 bases left between them. Looked up from germline, CDR1 is KGHSH and CDR2 is LQKENI. Written as DNA, the CDR3 is TGTGCCAGCTCACCACTTGCCAATGAGCAGTTCTTC. Amino acid sequence: CASSPLANEQFF. Full variable domain (missing parts from reference TRBV18 and TRBJ2-1): NAGVMQNPRHLVRRRGQEARLRCSPMKGHSHVYWYRQLPEEGLKFMVYLQKENIIDESGMPKERFSAEFPKEGPSILRIQQVVRGDSAAYFCASSPLANEQFFGPGTRLTVL.

This clonotype was observed many times. V gene TRBV5-1 combines with J gene TRBJ2-1; D is unresolved. The CDR3 contains 15 residues. V shed 0 bases and J shed 0 bases, with 7 bases lying between them. Germline V gene lookup returns CDR1 SGHRS and CDR2 YFSETQ. CDR3 sequence reads: CASSLETISYNEQFF. The DNA for the CDR3 is TGCGCCAGCAGCTTGGAAACAATCTCCTACAATGAGCAGTTCTTC.

The sample holds a few counts of this clonotype. The rearrangement uses TRBV10-3 and TRBJ2-2, with TRBD2 identical over 8 bases. The CDR3 covers 15 residues. Germline V gene data show CDR1 as ENHRY and CDR2 as SYGVKD. Unmatched junction bases numbered 6, after V lost 5 bases and J lost 4 bases. The CDR3 spells CAISLREGPTGELFF. The DNA of the CDR3 is TGTGCCATCAGTCTCCGGGAGGGTCCCACCGGGGAGCTGTTTTTT.

This clonotype was detected many times. The V and J genes are TRBV4-3 and TRBJ2-7; D gene unclear. The CDR3 loop spans 14 amino acids. V lost 0 bases to trimming and J lost 2 bases, with 8 bases between them. Germline V gene data show CDR1 as LGHNA and CDR2 as YSLEER. The DNA of the CDR3 is TGCGCCAGCAGCCAAGAGCAAATCACCTACGAGCAGTACTTC. The encoded protein is CASSQEQITYEQYF.

The J gene is TRBJ1-1, the V gene TRBV3-1; no clear D. The CDR3 contains 11 residues. Trimming took off 3 bases at V and 8 bases at J, with 7 bases between the two ends. Germline V lookup: CDR1 LGHDT, CDR2 YNNKEL (reference sequence). CDR3 loop: CASSHNREAFF. The CDR3 nucleotides read TGTGCCAGCAGCCACAACCGCGAAGCTTTCTTT.

On this clonotype: The CDR3 does not close with the conserved phenylalanine or tryptophan, likely indicating a read error. This sequence joins TRBV5-1 and TRBJ1-5; 9 bases map to TRBD1. The V gene's germline CDR1 is SGHRS and CDR2 YFSETQ. Germline trimming cut 0 bases from V and 6 bases from J; bases unmatched to any gene: 7. The CDR3 is 16 residues long. The CDR3 is CASSLGGQGSGQPQHS. The CDR3 nucleotides read TGCGCCAGCAGCTTGGGGGGACAGGGCTCTGGTCAGCCCCAGCATTCT.

This clonotype has a count of ten or more. The gene calls are TRBV24-1 and TRBJ2-1; possibly TRBD1 for D (6 bases). This CDR3 region has 13 residues. With 3 bases removed from V and 8 bases from J, the gap between germline ends came to 10 bases. The germline gives CDR1 KGHDR, CDR2 SFDVKD. The CDR3 spells CATSDGSGDEQFF. CDR3 in DNA: TGTGCCACCAGTGATGGGTCAGGGGATGAGCAGTTCTTC.

The CDR3 region has the DNA TGTGCCAGCAGTTTAGAGACAGAGTATGGCTACACCTTC. This encodes CASSLETEYGYTF. This rearrangement joins TRBV12-3 or TRBV12-4 to TRBJ1-2, with D perhaps matching TRBD1 (5 bases). Trimming removed 1 base at V and 5 bases at J, with 8 bases between. CDR3 length: 13 residues.

The sample holds many counts of this clonotype. The rearrangement joins TRBV25-1 to TRBJ2-2, with unresolved D. CDR1 is MGHDK and CDR2 is SYGVNS in the germline V gene. The CDR3 spans 16 residues. Between the trimmed V and J ends, which lost 5 bases and 5 bases, there was a span of 18 bases. The CDR3 nucleotides are TGTGCCAGCAGTCTTCGGTATGCCAATGGGACCGGGGAGCTGTTTTTT. This gives the protein CASSLRYANGTGELFF.

This clonotype was recorded many times. The rearrangement joins TRBV12-3 or TRBV12-4 to TRBJ1-2, with D perhaps TRBD1 (5 bases). CDR3 length equals 13 residues. Trimming stripped 1 base from V and 8 bases from J, with 11 bases between. The CDR3 reads CASSLGDSVGYTF. CDR3 nucleotides: TGTGCCAGCAGTTTAGGAGACAGTGTCGGCTACACCTTC.